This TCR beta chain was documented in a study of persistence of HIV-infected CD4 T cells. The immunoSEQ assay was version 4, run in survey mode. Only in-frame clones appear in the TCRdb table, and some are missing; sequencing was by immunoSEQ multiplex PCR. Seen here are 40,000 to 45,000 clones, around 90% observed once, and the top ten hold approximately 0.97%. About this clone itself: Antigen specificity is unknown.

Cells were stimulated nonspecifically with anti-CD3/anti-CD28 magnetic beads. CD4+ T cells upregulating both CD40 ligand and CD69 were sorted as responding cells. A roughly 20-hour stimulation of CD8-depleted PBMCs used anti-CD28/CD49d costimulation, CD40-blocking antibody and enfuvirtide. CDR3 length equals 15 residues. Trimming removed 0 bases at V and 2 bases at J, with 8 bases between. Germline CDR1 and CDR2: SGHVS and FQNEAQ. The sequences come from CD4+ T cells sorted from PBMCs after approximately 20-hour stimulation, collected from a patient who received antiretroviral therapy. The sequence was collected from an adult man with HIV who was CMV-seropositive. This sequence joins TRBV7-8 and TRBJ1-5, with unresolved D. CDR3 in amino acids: CASSLAAGGNQPQHF. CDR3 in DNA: TGTGCCAGCAGCTTAGCGGCTGGGGGCAATCAGCCCCAGCATTTT.